These T cell receptor beta chains were read from a single sample in a study of blood T cell repertoires in COVID-19. Profiled with immunoSEQ multiplex PCR; TCRdb holds only in-frame clones, not every one. The repertoire holds 150,000 to 200,000 clones, about 85% seen once, with around 23% in the top ten. The specimen sequenced was PBMCs or T cells enriched from blood (not recorded which). The origin of the receptors is a middle-aged woman in a cohort exposed to, infected with or recovered from COVID-19 (not recorded which). CDR3s include the opening cysteine and the closing phenylalanine or tryptophan. D genes are given only for firm matches. Clone size is stated in some rows and not others, as once, few, many or a class when expanded.

d_call: -
v_call: TRBV27
clone_size: -
j_call: TRBJ1-2
cdr3_nt: TGTGCCAGCAGTTCAGGACTGCCCACCCGTGGCTACACCTTC
cdr3_aa: CASSSGLPTRGYTF

d_call: TRBD1
v_call: TRBV29-1
clone_size: -
j_call: TRBJ1-1
cdr3_nt: TGCAGCGTTGAGTCTATGGGGGACAGACGAAACACTGAAGCTTTCTTT
cdr3_aa: CSVESMGDRRNTEAFF

d_call: TRBD1
v_call: TRBV2
clone_size: -
j_call: TRBJ1-1
cdr3_nt: TGTGCCAGCAATAGACAGGGGAGGACTGAAGCTTTCTTT
cdr3_aa: CASNRQGRTEAFF

d_call: -
v_call: TRBV6-1
clone_size: -
j_call: TRBJ2-3
cdr3_nt: TGTGCCAGCAGTGAGACTAGGCGTGTTGGAGATACGCAGTATTTT
cdr3_aa: CASSETRRVGDTQYF

d_call: TRBD1
v_call: TRBV19
clone_size: -
j_call: TRBJ1-2
cdr3_nt: TGTGCCAGTACCCCACAAGGGGGCCAGCTTGGCTACACCTTC
cdr3_aa: CASTPQGGQLGYTF

d_call: -
v_call: TRBV14
clone_size: -
j_call: TRBJ1-2
cdr3_nt: TGTGCCAGCAGCCAAGGACCGGGGGATGGCTACACCTTC
cdr3_aa: CASSQGPGDGYTF

d_call: TRBD1
v_call: TRBV5-5
clone_size: -
j_call: TRBJ1-5
cdr3_nt: TGTGCCAGCAGCTTGGGCAGGGGGCAGCATCAGCCCCAGCATTTT
cdr3_aa: CASSLGRGQHQPQHF

d_call: TRBD2
v_call: TRBV11-3
clone_size: -
j_call: TRBJ2-2
cdr3_nt: TGTGCCAGCAGCCCCATACTAGCGGGAGAGTACACCGGGGAGCTGTTTTTT
cdr3_aa: CASSPILAGEYTGELFF

d_call: -
v_call: TRBV19
clone_size: -
j_call: TRBJ1-4
cdr3_nt: TGTGCCAGTAGTATAACTCGGGACTCGAATGAAAAACTGTTTTTT
cdr3_aa: CASSITRDSNEKLFF

d_call: TRBD1
v_call: TRBV4-1
clone_size: few
j_call: TRBJ1-6
cdr3_nt: TGCGCCAGCAGCCAGGGGACAGGGGGAAGGGGATCACCCCTCCACTTT
cdr3_aa: CASSQGTGGRGSPLHF

d_call: -
v_call: TRBV5-4
clone_size: -
j_call: TRBJ2-2
cdr3_nt: TGTGCCAGCAGCCCCGACCCGGCGGCGTACGACACCGGGGAGCTGTTTTTT
cdr3_aa: CASSPDPAAYDTGELFF

d_call: TRBD2
v_call: TRBV11-2
clone_size: -
j_call: TRBJ2-7
cdr3_nt: TGTGCCAGCAGCTTAGAAGCAGTCGGACTAGTCAGCGAGCAGTACTTC
cdr3_aa: CASSLEAVGLVSEQYF

d_call: -
v_call: TRBV6-2/TRBV6-3
clone_size: -
j_call: TRBJ2-1
cdr3_nt: TGTGCCAGCAGTTACTCAACACCCAGCTCCTACAATGAGCAGTTCTTC
cdr3_aa: CASSYSTPSSYNEQFF

d_call: -
v_call: TRBV25-1
clone_size: -
j_call: TRBJ1-3
cdr3_nt: TGTGCCAGCAGTGAAGTTGGCAGGGCAAGCTCTGGAAACACCATATATTTT
cdr3_aa: CASSEVGRASSGNTIYF

d_call: TRBD2
v_call: TRBV7-9
clone_size: -
j_call: TRBJ2-3
cdr3_nt: TGTGCCAGCAGCCCCCGGGGGGAGGCAGATACGCAGTATTTT
cdr3_aa: CASSPRGEADTQYF

d_call: TRBD1
v_call: TRBV5-4
clone_size: -
j_call: TRBJ2-2
cdr3_nt: TGTGCCACCGCTACAGGGGCCCAAGCCGCCGGGGAGCTGTTTTTT
cdr3_aa: CATATGAQAAGELFF

d_call: -
v_call: TRBV2
clone_size: -
j_call: TRBJ1-6
cdr3_nt: TGTGCCAGCAAGGGGACACAGAATTCACCCCTCCACTTT
cdr3_aa: CASKGTQNSPLHF

d_call: TRBD2
v_call: TRBV5-1
clone_size: -
j_call: TRBJ2-1
cdr3_nt: TGCGCCAGCAGCAAGACTAGCGGGGGGGACTACAATGAGCAGTTCTTC
cdr3_aa: CASSKTSGGDYNEQFF

d_call: -
v_call: TRBV12-3/TRBV12-4
clone_size: -
j_call: TRBJ2-7
cdr3_nt: TGTGCCAGCAGTTTCTCTGCTACCTACGAGCAGTACTTC
cdr3_aa: CASSFSATYEQYF

d_call: -
v_call: TRBV5-5
clone_size: -
j_call: TRBJ1-5
cdr3_nt: TGTGCCAGCAGCTTGCGTAATTATGAGCCCCAGCATTTT
cdr3_aa: CASSLRNYEPQHF

d_call: TRBD1
v_call: TRBV19
clone_size: -
j_call: TRBJ2-6
cdr3_nt: TGTGCCAGTAGTATTAAGGGGGCCTCTGGGGCCAACGTCCTGACTTTC
cdr3_aa: CASSIKGASGANVLTF

d_call: -
v_call: TRBV7-9
clone_size: once
j_call: TRBJ2-7
cdr3_nt: TGTGCCAGCAGCCCGGGACTGATCTACGAGCAGTACTTC
cdr3_aa: CASSPGLIYEQYF

d_call: -
v_call: TRBV19
clone_size: once
j_call: TRBJ2-1
cdr3_nt: TGTGCCAGTAGTATGGGAGCGGGCCTAAGGAGTGAGCAGTTCTTC
cdr3_aa: CASSMGAGLRSEQFF

d_call: TRBD1
v_call: TRBV2
clone_size: -
j_call: TRBJ1-3
cdr3_nt: TGTGCCAGCAGTGAAACCGGGACAGGTGGAAACACCATATATTTT
cdr3_aa: CASSETGTGGNTIYF

d_call: TRBD2
v_call: TRBV30
clone_size: -
j_call: TRBJ2-3
cdr3_nt: TGTGCCTGGAGTGTCGGGACTAGCGGGTTCACAGATACGCAGTATTTT
cdr3_aa: CAWSVGTSGFTDTQYF

d_call: -
v_call: TRBV23-1
clone_size: -
j_call: TRBJ2-1
cdr3_nt: TGCGCCAGCAGTCAATCGCTGCAAGACTTATACAATGAGCAGTTCTTC
cdr3_aa: CASSQSLQDLYNEQFF

d_call: -
v_call: TRBV27
clone_size: -
j_call: TRBJ2-1
cdr3_nt: TGTGCCAGCTCGCGGGTTAGGGAGACCTACAATGAGCAGTTCTTC
cdr3_aa: CASSRVRETYNEQFF

d_call: -
v_call: TRBV18
clone_size: -
j_call: TRBJ1-1
cdr3_nt: TGTGCCAGCTCACCGCAATCTGGACAGACGAACACTGAAGCTTTCTTT
cdr3_aa: CASSPQSGQTNTEAFF

d_call: -
v_call: TRBV15
clone_size: -
j_call: TRBJ2-1
cdr3_nt: TGTGCCACCAGCAGAGCGGGGGACAGATACAATGAGCAGTTCTTC
cdr3_aa: CATSRAGDRYNEQFF

d_call: TRBD2
v_call: TRBV3-1/TRBV3-2
clone_size: -
j_call: TRBJ2-1
cdr3_nt: TGTGCCAGCAGCCAAGATCTAGCGGGGTTAGAGCAGTTCTTC
cdr3_aa: CASSQDLAGLEQFF

d_call: -
v_call: TRBV19
clone_size: once
j_call: TRBJ2-1
cdr3_nt: TGTGCCAGTAGTATCCCCTCCCTAGCGCCGACCTACAATGAGCAGTTCTTC
cdr3_aa: CASSIPSLAPTYNEQFF

d_call: -
v_call: TRBV5-8
clone_size: -
j_call: TRBJ1-2
cdr3_nt: TGTGCCAGCAGCTTGCGCCCAGGAGGGGACTATGGCTACACCTTC
cdr3_aa: CASSLRPGGDYGYTF

d_call: TRBD2
v_call: TRBV5-5
clone_size: -
j_call: TRBJ2-5
cdr3_nt: TGTGCCAGCAGCTTGTTTCCGGGGGGAGAGACCCAGTACTTC
cdr3_aa: CASSLFPGGETQYF

d_call: -
v_call: TRBV18
clone_size: -
j_call: TRBJ1-2
cdr3_nt: TGTGCCAGCTCACCCTGGGACATCACCTTTAGTCCTAACTATGGCTACACCTTC
cdr3_aa: CASSPWDITFSPNYGYTF

d_call: TRBD2
v_call: TRBV3-1/TRBV3-2
clone_size: -
j_call: TRBJ2-1
cdr3_nt: TGTGCCAGCAGCCCGGCTAGCGGGAGGAGGTGGGATGAGCAGTTCTTC
cdr3_aa: CASSPASGRRWDEQFF

d_call: TRBD1
v_call: TRBV29-1
clone_size: -
j_call: TRBJ1-2
cdr3_nt: TGCAGCGTTTCCGGGACAGGACCATATGGCTACACCTTC
cdr3_aa: CSVSGTGPYGYTF

d_call: -
v_call: TRBV27
clone_size: -
j_call: TRBJ1-2
cdr3_nt: TGTGCCAGCAGTTCTTGGGGAGGGGATGGCTACACCTTC
cdr3_aa: CASSSWGGDGYTF

d_call: -
v_call: TRBV6-6
clone_size: -
j_call: TRBJ1-5
cdr3_nt: TGTGCCAGCAGTTTTTGGGCGAGCAATCAGCCCCAGCATTTT
cdr3_aa: CASSFWASNQPQHF

d_call: TRBD1
v_call: TRBV10-3
clone_size: -
j_call: TRBJ2-2
cdr3_nt: TGTGCCACCGGGACAGGGTTTGGCGCCGGGGAGCTGTTTTTT
cdr3_aa: CATGTGFGAGELFF

d_call: -
v_call: TRBV29-1
clone_size: -
j_call: TRBJ1-2
cdr3_nt: TGCAGCGTCCCCTCAGGCGAAGCTAACTATGGCTACACCTTC
cdr3_aa: CSVPSGEANYGYTF

d_call: -
v_call: TRBV4-3
clone_size: -
j_call: TRBJ1-2
cdr3_nt: TGCGCCAGCAGCCGTTTAACAGGGACATCATTAAGTAACTATGGCTACACCTTC
cdr3_aa: CASSRLTGTSLSNYGYTF

d_call: TRBD2
v_call: TRBV27
clone_size: -
j_call: TRBJ2-7
cdr3_nt: TGTGCCAGCAGTTTAATAGCGGGAGATGCCTCCTACGAGCAGTACTTC
cdr3_aa: CASSLIAGDASYEQYF

d_call: -
v_call: TRBV10-2
clone_size: -
j_call: TRBJ2-1
cdr3_nt: TGCGCCAGCCTCGGGAGAATAGACAATGAGCAGTTCTTC
cdr3_aa: CASLGRIDNEQFF

d_call: -
v_call: TRBV4-1
clone_size: -
j_call: TRBJ2-1
cdr3_nt: TGCGCCAGCAGCCCCCGAAACCTTAAGAGCTCCTACAATGAGCAGTTCTTC
cdr3_aa: CASSPRNLKSSYNEQFF

d_call: -
v_call: TRBV9
clone_size: -
j_call: TRBJ1-1
cdr3_nt: TGTGCCAGCAGCGTAGCGCTGCAGGACTTGAACACTGAAGCTTTCTTT
cdr3_aa: CASSVALQDLNTEAFF

d_call: -
v_call: TRBV5-4
clone_size: -
j_call: TRBJ2-5
cdr3_nt: TGTGCCAGCAGCTTAACGGGAGAGGAAGAGACCCAGTACTTC
cdr3_aa: CASSLTGEEETQYF

d_call: -
v_call: TRBV10-2
clone_size: -
j_call: TRBJ1-3
cdr3_nt: TGCGCCAGCAGTGGGGACAACTCTGGAAACACCATATATTTT
cdr3_aa: CASSGDNSGNTIYF

d_call: -
v_call: TRBV7-9
clone_size: -
j_call: TRBJ1-1
cdr3_nt: TGTGCCAGCAGCCTAGGTCGCACTGAAGCTTTCTTT
cdr3_aa: CASSLGRTEAFF